The clone carrying this TCR beta chain has ten or more counts. What it binds is not known. V was pared by 3 bases and J by 5 bases, with 3 bases of the junction left unmatched. The germline gives CDR1 SGHTA, CDR2 FQGNSA. The CDR3 runs 15 residues. cDNA libraries of TCR beta carried unique molecular identifiers. TCRdb independently ran MiXCR on the PCR reads; one entry per CDR3 protein. The sample consists of about 460,000 distinct CDR3 sequences, over 35% of them appearing once. The record originates from a study of post-analysis software for immune sequencing data. At the level of the study: Recorded disease courses covered relapsing-remitting, secondary progressive and progressive-relapsing multiple sclerosis. Some patients had no subtype annotation. Study-wide points: Same-batch preparations were strongly co-clustered by F measure. Five or six TRBV segments were significantly more frequent in patients than in controls. TRBV5-6, TRBV5-1 and TRBV20-1 were among these segments. Multiple sclerosis patients showed significantly lower normalized Chao1 diversity than controls did.

The chain employs TRBV7-2 and TRBJ2-5, with 13 bases aligning to TRBD2. Input material: blood. This sequence originates from a girl between 10 and 17 years old with multiple sclerosis. As DNA, the CDR3 is TGTGCCAGCAGCTTGGGACTAGCGGGAAGGGAGACCCAGTACTTC. Its translation: CASSLGLAGRETQYF. The whole variable domain, remainder taken from reference TRBV7-2 and TRBJ2-5, is GAGVSQSPSNKVTEKGKDVELRCDPISGHTALYWYRQSLGQGLEFLIYFQGNSAPDKSGLPSDRFSAERTGGSVSTLTIQRTQQEDSAVYLCASSLGLAGRETQYFGPGTRLLVL.